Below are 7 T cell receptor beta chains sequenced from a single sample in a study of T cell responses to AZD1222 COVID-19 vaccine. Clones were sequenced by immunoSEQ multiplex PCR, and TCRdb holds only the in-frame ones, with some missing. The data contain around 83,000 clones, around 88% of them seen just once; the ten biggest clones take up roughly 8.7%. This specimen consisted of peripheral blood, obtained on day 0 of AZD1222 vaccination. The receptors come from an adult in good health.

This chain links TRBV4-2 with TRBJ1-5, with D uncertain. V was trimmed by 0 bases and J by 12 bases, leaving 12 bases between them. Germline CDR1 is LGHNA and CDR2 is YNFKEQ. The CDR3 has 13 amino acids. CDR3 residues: CASSQEDPGNQHF. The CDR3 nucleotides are TGTGCCAGCAGCCAAGAGGATCCAGGTAACCAGCATTTT.

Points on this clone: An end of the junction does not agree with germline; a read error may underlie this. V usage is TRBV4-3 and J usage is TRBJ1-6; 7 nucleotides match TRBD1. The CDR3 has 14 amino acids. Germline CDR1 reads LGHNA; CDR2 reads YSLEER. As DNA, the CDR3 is TGCGCCAGCAGTCAAGGGACAGTTAATTCACCCCTCCACTTT. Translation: CASSQGTVNSPLHF.

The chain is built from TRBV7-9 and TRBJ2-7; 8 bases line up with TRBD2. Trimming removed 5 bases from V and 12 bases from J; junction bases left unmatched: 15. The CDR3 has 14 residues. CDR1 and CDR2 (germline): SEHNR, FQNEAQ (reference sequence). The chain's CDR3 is CASSPPGLEANLYF. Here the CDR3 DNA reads TGTGCCAGCAGCCCGCCGGGACTAGAGGCAAATCTGTACTTC.

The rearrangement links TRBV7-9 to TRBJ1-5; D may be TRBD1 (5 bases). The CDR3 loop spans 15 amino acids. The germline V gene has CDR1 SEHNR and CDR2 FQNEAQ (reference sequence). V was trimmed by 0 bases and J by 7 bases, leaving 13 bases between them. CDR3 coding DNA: TGTGCCAGCAGCTTAGCCCGGGACGGCGGGCAGCCCCAGCATTTT. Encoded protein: CASSLARDGGQPQHF.

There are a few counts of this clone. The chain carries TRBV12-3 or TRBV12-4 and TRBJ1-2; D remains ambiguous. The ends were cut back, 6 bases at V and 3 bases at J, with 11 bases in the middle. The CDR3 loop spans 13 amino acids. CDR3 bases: TGTGCCAGCAGGCCCGGGTCCCACTATGGCTACACCTTC. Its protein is CASRPGSHYGYTF.

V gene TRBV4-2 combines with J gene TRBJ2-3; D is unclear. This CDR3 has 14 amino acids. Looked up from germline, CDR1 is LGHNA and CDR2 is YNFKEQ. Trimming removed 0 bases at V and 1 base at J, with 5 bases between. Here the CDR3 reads CASSQEGGTDTQYF. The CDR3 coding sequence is TGTGCCAGCAGCCAAGAGGGCGGCACAGATACGCAGTATTTT.

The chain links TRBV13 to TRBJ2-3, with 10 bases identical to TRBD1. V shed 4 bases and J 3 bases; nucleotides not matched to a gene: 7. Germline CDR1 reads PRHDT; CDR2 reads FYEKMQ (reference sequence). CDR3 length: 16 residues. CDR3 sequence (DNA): TGTGCCAGCAGCTCAAGGACAGGGGGAAGGACAGATACGCAGTATTTT. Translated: CASSSRTGGRTDTQYF.